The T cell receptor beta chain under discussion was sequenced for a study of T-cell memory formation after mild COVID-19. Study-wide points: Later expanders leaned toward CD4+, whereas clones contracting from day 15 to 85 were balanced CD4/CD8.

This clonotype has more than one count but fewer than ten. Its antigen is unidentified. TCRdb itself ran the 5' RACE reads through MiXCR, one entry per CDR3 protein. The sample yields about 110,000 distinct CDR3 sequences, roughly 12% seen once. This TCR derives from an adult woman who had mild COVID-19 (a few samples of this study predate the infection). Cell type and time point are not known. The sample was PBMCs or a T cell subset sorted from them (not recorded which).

CDR3 nucleotide sequence: TGTGCCTGGAGTCCTCTAAGGAGTTACTACAATGAGCAGTTCTTC. It codes for CAWSPLRSYYNEQFF. The V and J genes are TRBV30 and TRBJ2-1; D not resolved. Trimming took off 2 bases at V and 3 bases at J, with 14 bases between the two ends. This CDR3 has 15 residues. Per the germline V gene, CDR1 is GTSNPN and CDR2 is SVGIG (reference sequence).